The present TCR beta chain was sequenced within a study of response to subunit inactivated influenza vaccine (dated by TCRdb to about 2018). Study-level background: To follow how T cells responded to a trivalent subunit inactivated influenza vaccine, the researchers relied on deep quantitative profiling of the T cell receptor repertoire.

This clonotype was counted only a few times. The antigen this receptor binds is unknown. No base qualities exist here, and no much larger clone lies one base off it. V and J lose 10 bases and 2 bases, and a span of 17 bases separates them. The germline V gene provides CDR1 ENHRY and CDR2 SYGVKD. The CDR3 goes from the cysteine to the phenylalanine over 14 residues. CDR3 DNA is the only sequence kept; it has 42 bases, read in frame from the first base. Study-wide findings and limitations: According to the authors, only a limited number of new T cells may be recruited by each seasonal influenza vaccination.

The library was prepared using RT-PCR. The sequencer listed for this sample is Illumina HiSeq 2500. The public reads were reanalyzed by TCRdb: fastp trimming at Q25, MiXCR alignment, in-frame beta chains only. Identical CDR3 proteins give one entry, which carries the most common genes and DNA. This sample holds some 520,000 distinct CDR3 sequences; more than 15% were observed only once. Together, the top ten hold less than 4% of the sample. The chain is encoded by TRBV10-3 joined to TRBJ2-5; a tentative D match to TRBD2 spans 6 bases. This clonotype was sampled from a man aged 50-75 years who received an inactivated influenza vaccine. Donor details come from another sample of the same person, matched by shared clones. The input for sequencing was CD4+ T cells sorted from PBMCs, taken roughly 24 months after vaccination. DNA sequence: TGTGCCACCGGTGGGGGGTCGGGGCAAGAGACCCAGTACTTC. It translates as CATGGGSGQETQYF.